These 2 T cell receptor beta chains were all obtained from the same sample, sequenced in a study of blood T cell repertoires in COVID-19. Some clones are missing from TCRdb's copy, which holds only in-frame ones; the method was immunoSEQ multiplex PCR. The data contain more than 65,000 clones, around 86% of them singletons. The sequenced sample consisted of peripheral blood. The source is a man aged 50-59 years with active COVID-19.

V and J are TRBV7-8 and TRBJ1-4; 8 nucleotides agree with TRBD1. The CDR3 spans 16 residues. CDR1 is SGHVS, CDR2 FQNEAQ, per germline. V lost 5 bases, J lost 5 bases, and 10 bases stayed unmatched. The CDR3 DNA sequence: TGTGCCAGCAGCGGAAGACAGGGGCGAGGGAATGAAAAACTGTTTTTT. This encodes CASSGRQGRGNEKLFF.

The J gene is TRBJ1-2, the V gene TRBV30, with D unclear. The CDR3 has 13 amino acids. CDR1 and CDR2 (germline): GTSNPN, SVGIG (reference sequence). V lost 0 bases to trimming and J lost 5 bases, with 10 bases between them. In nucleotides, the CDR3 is TGTGCCTGGAGTGTCGATCGTCTATATGGCTACACCTTC. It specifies CAWSVDRLYGYTF.